Below, 16 T cell receptor beta chains from the same sample are listed, as sequenced in a study of cytomegalovirus exposure and HLA in healthy donors. PCR amplification relied on 60 Vbeta primers (plus 13 Jbeta primers). The assay was immunoSEQ multiplex PCR, and TCRdb's table has in-frame clones only and misses some. This listing includes about 72,000 clones. The sequenced sample was PBMCs. These receptors were taken from a man between 40 and 49 years old in good health and CMV-seronegative.

The chain couples TRBV7-6 to TRBJ1-5; no clear D. Trimming shortened V by 5 bases and J by 1 base, and 15 bases separated the two germline ends. CDR3 length: 16 amino acids. CDR1 SGHVS and CDR2 FNYEAQ come from the germline V gene. This CDR3 is CASSPYPRGSNQPQHF. As DNA, the CDR3 is TGTGCCAGCAGCCCCTATCCCCGAGGGAGCAATCAGCCCCAGCATTTT.

The V call is TRBV13, the J call TRBJ1-1, with TRBD1 matching over 7 bases. The germline V gene encodes CDR1 PRHDT and CDR2 FYEKMQ (reference sequence). This CDR3 comprises 15 residues. V was clipped by 0 bases and J by 1 base; unmatched bases: 2. CDR3: CASSLGGGRNTEAFF. CDR3 DNA: TGTGCCAGCAGCTTAGGAGGGGGCAGGAACACTGAAGCTTTCTTT.

In DNA, the CDR3 is TGCGCCAGCAGCCAAGACCCTAGGCGCGGAGCTTTCTTT. Protein sequence: CASSQDPRRGAFF. The gene calls are TRBV4-1 and TRBJ1-1; no reliable D call. Trimming removed 0 bases from V and 10 bases from J, with 12 bases in between. Germline CDR1 reads MGHRA; CDR2 reads YSYEKL. The CDR3 spans 13 residues.

The CDR3 bases are TGTGCCAGCAGTGCCCGAGGCAGGGGCCAAGAGACCCAGTACTTC. Translation: CASSARGRGQETQYF. The rearrangement joins TRBV28 to TRBJ2-5, with D perhaps TRBD1 (6 bases). Germline values: CDR1 MDHEN, CDR2 SYDVKM. The CDR3 extends over 15 amino acids. V was pared by 5 bases and J by 1 base, with 14 bases between.

The rearrangement links TRBV9 to TRBJ1-4; TRBD1 matches 7 bases. Trimming at V came to 0 bases and at J to 8 bases, leaving 4 bases not matched to a gene. Germline values: CDR1 SGDLS, CDR2 YYNGEE. This CDR3 contains 14 residues. The CDR3 DNA is TGTGCCAGCAGCGTAGAGGGGGCAGGCGAAAAACTGTTTTTT. Translation: CASSVEGAGEKLFF.

The rearrangement links TRBV6-1 to TRBJ2-1; D uncertain. In germline, CDR1 is MNHNS, CDR2 SASEGT. The V and J ends lost 10 bases and 0 bases respectively, with 10 bases between them. The CDR3 length is 13 residues. CDR3 coding DNA: TGTGCCACTAACTACTACTCCTACAATGAGCAGTTCTTC. The encoded protein is CATNYYSYNEQFF.

This rearrangement joins TRBV5-8 to TRBJ2-2; TRBD1 agrees at 8 bases. Trimming took 6 bases from V and 0 from J; bases not matched to a gene: 4. From germline, CDR1 is SGHTS and CDR2 YDEGEE. The CDR3 is 15 amino acids. CDR3 bases: TGTGCCAGCATCCAGGGGGCTTCGAACACCGGGGAGCTGTTTTTT. This gives the protein CASIQGASNTGELFF.

The rearrangement joins TRBV15 to TRBJ2-7; D gene ambiguous. This CDR3 comprises 12 residues. V lost 2 bases and J lost 7, with 9 bases in between. Germline CDR1 reads LNHNV; CDR2 reads YYDKDF (reference sequence). As DNA, the CDR3 is TGTGCCACCAGCAGAACCGGCGGTGAGCAGTACTTC. This translates into CATSRTGGEQYF.

The chain uses TRBV18 and TRBJ1-5, with D unresolved. The CDR3 is made up of 17 amino acids. Looked up from germline, CDR1 is KGHSH and CDR2 is LQKENI. With 2 bases removed from V and 6 bases from J, the gap between germline ends came to 20 bases. The CDR3 DNA is TGTGCCAGCTCACCAACTTGGGAGGGTACAGAGGTTCAGCCCCAGCATTTT. Encoded protein: CASSPTWEGTEVQPQHF.

The chain links TRBV30 to TRBJ1-6; a possible D gene is TRBD1 (6 bases). CDR1 GTSNPN and CDR2 SVGIG come from the germline V gene (reference sequence). This CDR3 region has 15 residues. V lost 2 bases, J lost 0 bases, and 8 bases lay in between. The CDR3 loop reads CAWSQGSSYNSPLHF. As DNA, the CDR3 is TGTGCCTGGAGTCAGGGGAGCTCCTATAATTCACCCCTCCACTTT.

This rearrangement joins TRBV29-1 to TRBJ2-3; 8 positions agree with TRBD2. This CDR3 has 14 residues. Germline loops: CDR1 SQVTM, CDR2 ANQGSEA. V was clipped by 6 bases and J by 5 bases; unmatched bases: 10. The CDR3 reads CSVAPSGGGDTQYF. The DNA for the CDR3 is TGCAGCGTCGCCCCCTCCGGGGGGGGAGATACGCAGTATTTT.

The gene calls are TRBV5-1 and TRBJ2-7; TRBD2 is a possible D gene (5 bases). The CDR3 consists of 12 residues. With 1 base removed from V and 9 bases from J, the gap between germline ends came to 11 bases. Germline V gene sequence: CDR1 SGHRS, CDR2 YFSETQ. The CDR3 region is CASSLPGSWQYF. The CDR3, as DNA: TGCGCCAGCAGCTTGCCGGGGTCCTGGCAGTACTTC.

The rearrangement joins TRBV27 to TRBJ2-3; perhaps TRBD1 as D (6 bases). The ends were cut back, 3 bases at V and 9 bases at J, with 16 bases in the middle. Germline V gene data show CDR1 as MNHEY and CDR2 as SMNVEV (reference sequence). This CDR3 has 14 residues. CDR3 in DNA: TGTGCCAGCAGTTTCGCCCAGGGGAAGGGGACGCAGTATTTT. Residues: CASSFAQGKGTQYF.

J is TRBJ1-2 and V is TRBV29-1; 9 bases align to TRBD1. Germline V gene data show CDR1 as SQVTM and CDR2 as ANQGSEA. The CDR3 has 15 amino acids. V trimming: 0 bases; J trimming: 4 bases; junction bases outside the gene matches: 6. The CDR3 spells CSVEDPGQGGYGYTF. CDR3 coding DNA: TGCAGCGTTGAAGATCCGGGACAGGGAGGCTATGGCTACACCTTC.

The chain uses TRBV4-1 and TRBJ2-5; tentatively, D is TRBD2 (6 bases). The CDR3 has 13 amino acids. The V end was cut by 5 bases, the J end by 4 bases, with 11 bases between. Germline values: CDR1 MGHRA, CDR2 YSYEKL. As DNA, the CDR3 is TGCGCCAGCAGCGGGGGGTATGGAGAGACCCAGTACTTC. It translates to CASSGGYGETQYF.

The V gene is TRBV21-1, the J gene TRBJ2-7; TRBD2 is the table's D call, not checked against the DNA. TRBV21-1 is reported as a pseudogene. The CDR3 is 13 residues long. The CDR3 sequence: CASSTPGGGEQYF. As DNA, the CDR3 is TGTGCCAGCAGCACCCCGGGGGGGGGCGAGCAGTACTTC.